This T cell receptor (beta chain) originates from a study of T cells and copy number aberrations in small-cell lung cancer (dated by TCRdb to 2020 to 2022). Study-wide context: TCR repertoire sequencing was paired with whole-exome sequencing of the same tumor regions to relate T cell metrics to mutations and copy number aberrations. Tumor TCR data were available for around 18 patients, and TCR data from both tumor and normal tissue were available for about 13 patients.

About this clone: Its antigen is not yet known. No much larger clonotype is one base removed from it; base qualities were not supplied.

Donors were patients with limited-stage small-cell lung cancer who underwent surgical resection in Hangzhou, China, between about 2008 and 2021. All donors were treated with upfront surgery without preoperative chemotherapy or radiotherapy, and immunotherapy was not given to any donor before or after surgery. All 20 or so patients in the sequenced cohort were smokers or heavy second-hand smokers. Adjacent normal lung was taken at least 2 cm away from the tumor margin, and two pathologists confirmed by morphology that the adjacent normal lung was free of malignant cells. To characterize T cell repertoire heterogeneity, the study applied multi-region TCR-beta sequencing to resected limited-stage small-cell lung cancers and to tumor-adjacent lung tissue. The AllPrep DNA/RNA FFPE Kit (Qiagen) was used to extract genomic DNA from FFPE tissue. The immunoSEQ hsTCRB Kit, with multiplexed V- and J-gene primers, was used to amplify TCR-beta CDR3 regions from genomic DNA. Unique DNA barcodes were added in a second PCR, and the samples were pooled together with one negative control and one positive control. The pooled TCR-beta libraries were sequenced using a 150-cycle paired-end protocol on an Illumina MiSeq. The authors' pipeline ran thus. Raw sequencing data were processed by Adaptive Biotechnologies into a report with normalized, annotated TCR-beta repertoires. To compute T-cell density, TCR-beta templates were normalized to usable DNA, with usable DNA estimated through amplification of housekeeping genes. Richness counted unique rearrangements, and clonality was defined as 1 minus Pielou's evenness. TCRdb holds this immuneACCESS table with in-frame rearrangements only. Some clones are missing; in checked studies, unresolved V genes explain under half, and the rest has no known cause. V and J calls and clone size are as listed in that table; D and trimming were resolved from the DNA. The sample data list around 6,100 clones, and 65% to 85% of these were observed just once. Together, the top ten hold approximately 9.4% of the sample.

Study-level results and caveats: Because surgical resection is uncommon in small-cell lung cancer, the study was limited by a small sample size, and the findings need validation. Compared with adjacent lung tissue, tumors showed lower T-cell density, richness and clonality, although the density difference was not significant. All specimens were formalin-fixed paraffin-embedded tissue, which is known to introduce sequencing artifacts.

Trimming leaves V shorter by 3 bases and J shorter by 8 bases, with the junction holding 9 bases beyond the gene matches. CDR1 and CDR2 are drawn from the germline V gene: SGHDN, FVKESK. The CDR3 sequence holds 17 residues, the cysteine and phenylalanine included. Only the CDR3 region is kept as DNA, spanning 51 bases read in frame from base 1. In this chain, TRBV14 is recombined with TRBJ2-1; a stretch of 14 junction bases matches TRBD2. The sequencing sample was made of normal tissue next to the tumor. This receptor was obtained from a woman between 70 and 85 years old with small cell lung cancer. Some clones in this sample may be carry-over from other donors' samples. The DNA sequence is TGTGCCAGCAGCCACCGACTAGCGGGAGGGCCGGGGGATGAGCAGTTCTTC. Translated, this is CASSHRLAGGPGDEQFF.